This TCR beta chain was captured by sequencing in a study of T cell responses to AZD1222 COVID-19 vaccine. Germline assignment: CDR1 SGHNT and CDR2 YYREEE (reference sequence). The CDR3 is made up of 15 amino acids. V was clipped by 0 bases and J by 2 bases, with 11 bases between them. Study observations and caveats: Across the whole spike, CD4 TCRs peaked at regions 160-218 and 743-854. White British ancestry dominated among donors, who included more females, and clonal diversity was possibly underestimated. Repertoires in all cases were sampled only once the peak T cell response had passed.

This table comes from immunoSEQ multiplex PCR, and its TCRdb copy is limited to in-frame clones, with some not included. The sample yields over 150,000 clones, approximately 93% seen once. Notes on this clone: Its target is not known.

The J gene is TRBJ1-2, the V gene TRBV5-4, with D unresolved. This receptor was identified in an adult who received the AZD1222 COVID-19 vaccine. Sequenced here: peripheral blood, sampled 28 days after the second AZD1222 dose. The CDR3 DNA reads TGTGCCAGCAGCTTGGCCCGCGGATCCAACTATGGCTACACCTTC. Its protein is CASSLARGSNYGYTF.